Here is one T cell receptor beta chain with its context. The observed sequence ends 3 residues before the CDR3 terminus, with the missing tail filled in from the germline J gene. V was pared by 4 bases and J by 8 bases, with 13 bases of the junction left unmatched. Germline loops: CDR1 GTSNPN, CDR2 SVGIG (reference sequence). This CDR3 spans 15 amino acids. These data are taken from a study of T cells in women clearing cervical HPV infection. Average input was around 1,200 ng genomic DNA for immunoSEQ TCR beta CDR3 amplification. TCRdb's copy holds only in-frame clones and misses some; the assay was immunoSEQ multiplex PCR. The listing records over 30,000 clones.

This sequence originates from a woman between 18 and 75 years old with a cervical HPV16 infection that either progressed to CIN3+ or cleared (not recorded which). The sample consisted of blood buffy coat. The rearrangement joins TRBV30 to TRBJ1-4; TRBD1 matches 7 bases. The sequenced CDR3 bases are TGTGCCTGGACCGACAGGGTCCCCCCAGGCGAAAAA. This translates into CAWTDRVPPGEK. The whole CDR3 sequence reads CAWTDRVPPGEKLFF.